This section outlines one T cell receptor beta chain sequence together with its context. Its target is unknown. Sequencing was performed with immunoSEQ multiplex PCR; in TCRdb, only in-frame clones are kept and a portion is missing. The sample yields 70,000 to 95,000 clones, about nine tenths seen once. The record originates from a study of OX40 agonist ivuxolimab in advanced cancers. On the study more broadly: The dose of intravenous ivuxolimab that patients received every 2 weeks ranged from 0.01 to 10 mg/kg.

Germline V CDR1 and CDR2: MDHEN, SYDVKM. V was cut by 2 bases and J by 2 bases, with 12 bases left in between. This CDR3 is built from 16 residues. Study conclusions and caveats: Among the lowest levels of clonal expansion were found in partial responders at 0.1-3.0 mg/kg. CD4+ and CD8+ blood T cells expanded clonally by week 6 at 0.1 to 3.0 mg/kg.

The receptor was isolated from an adult with an advanced solid tumor such as melanoma, head and neck, liver or kidney cancer. The chain combines TRBV28 with TRBJ1-4, with no clear D. The source material was CD4+ or CD8+ T cells sorted from blood, sampled in a trial of the OX40 agonist ivuxolimab. In DNA form, the CDR3 reads TGTGCCAGCAGTTTAATGGGGTCCAGTACTAATGAAAAACTGTTTTTT. It translates to CASSLMGSSTNEKLFF.